The 23 T cell receptor beta chains below come from one sample, sequenced in a study of vaccination effects on CD4 cells after COVID-19. Their target antigens are unknown. Sequenced by immunoSEQ multiplex PCR; TCRdb stores in-frame clones only, minus some. The data hold about 74,000 clones, with roughly 80% observed a single time. Following an approximately eleven-day culture, CD4+ T cells were purified. This material consisted of CD4+ T cells from PBMCs cultured without peptide, taken before COVID-19 vaccination. The origin of the receptors is a human donor who received a COVID-19 vaccine.

The chain employs TRBV30 and TRBJ1-6; D uncertain. This CDR3 has 15 residues. The V end lost 1 base, the J end lost 3 bases, and 10 bases lay between the germline ends. The germline CDR1 and CDR2 sequences are GTSNPN and SVGIG (reference sequence). CDR3 nucleotides: TGTGCCTGGAGTGGCGGCAGCCGCTATAATTCACCCCTCCACTTT. It specifies CAWSGGSRYNSPLHF.

This rearrangement joins TRBV7-9 to TRBJ2-7; D is unresolved. Looked up from germline, CDR1 is SEHNR and CDR2 is FQNEAQ (reference sequence). The CDR3 contains 14 residues. With 5 bases removed from V and 2 bases from J, the gap between germline ends came to 13 bases. CDR3 sequence reads: CASSPDTVPYEQYV. DNA for the CDR3: TGTGCCAGCAGCCCCGACACCGTCCCCTACGAGCAGTACGTC.

The chain is built from TRBV7-2 and TRBJ1-1, with TRBD1 matching 7 bases. This CDR3 is built from 15 residues. CDR1 and CDR2 (germline): SGHTA, FQGNSA. V was pared by 7 bases and J by 0 bases, with 8 bases of the junction left unmatched. CDR3 protein: CASNMDRLVNTEAFF. In nucleotides, the CDR3 is TGTGCCAGCAACATGGACAGGCTTGTGAACACTGAAGCTTTCTTT.

The gene calls are TRBV6-1 and TRBJ2-1; D possibly corresponds to TRBD1 (6 bases). The V gene's germline CDR1 is MNHNS and CDR2 SASEGT. The CDR3 totals 15 residues. The germline V and J ends were trimmed by 2 bases and 4 bases, with 12 bases remaining between them. The CDR3 nucleotides read TGTGCCAGCAGTGAATGGGGGACACCTTACAATGAGCAGTTCTTC. Protein sequence: CASSEWGTPYNEQFF.

The rearrangement uses TRBV19 and TRBJ2-5; 9 bases line up with TRBD1. V lost 3 bases to trimming and J lost 3 bases; unmatched junction nucleotides: 5. Germline V lookup: CDR1 LNHDA, CDR2 SQIVND (reference sequence). The CDR3 totals 15 residues. CDR3 nucleotides: TGTGCCAGTAGTATGGGCCGGACAGGGGAAGAGACCCAGTACTTC. It is translated as CASSMGRTGEETQYF.

The genes are TRBV20-1 and TRBJ2-7; 7 bases are a match to TRBD1. V gave up 6 bases and J gave up 5 bases; unmatched junction bases: 4. CDR3 length: 11 residues. The germline V gene encodes CDR1 DFQATT and CDR2 SNEGSKA (reference sequence). The CDR3 here is CSAATGHEQYV. CDR3 in DNA: TGCAGTGCCGCGACAGGGCACGAGCAGTACGTC.

The chain uses TRBV10-2 and TRBJ1-1; D is ambiguous. Trimming shortened V by 1 base and J by 1 base, and 7 bases separated the two germline ends. Germline CDR1 reads WSHSY; CDR2 reads SAAADI. The CDR3 runs 14 residues. The CDR3 spells CASSEFAGNTEAFF. CDR3 sequence (DNA): TGCGCCAGCAGTGAGTTTGCAGGGAACACTGAAGCTTTCTTT.

This clone was seen just once. The chain recombines TRBV6-1 with TRBJ2-3; 8 bases are a match to TRBD1. The germline CDR1 and CDR2 sequences are MNHNS and SASEGT. The CDR3 has 16 amino acids. With 2 bases clipped from V and 5 bases from J, the junction kept 9 bases outside the gene matches. The CDR3 region is CASSEPGRGRIDTQYF. In nucleotides, the CDR3 is TGTGCCAGCAGTGAACCGGGCAGGGGGCGCATAGATACGCAGTATTTT.

In its sample, this clone was seen a few times. V gene TRBV13 combines with J gene TRBJ1-4; D unresolved. The V end lost 4 bases, the J end lost 8 bases, and 11 bases lay between the germline ends. CDR3 size: 13 residues. The V gene's germline CDR1 is PRHDT and CDR2 FYEKMQ (reference sequence). The CDR3 region is CASSSETREKLFF. In nucleotides, the CDR3 is TGTGCCAGCAGCTCCGAGACGAGAGAAAAACTGTTTTTT. The full variable domain, in which reference TRBV13 and TRBJ1-4 provide the parts outside the CDR3, is AAGVIQSPRHLIKEKRETATLKCYPIPRHDTVYWYQQGPGQDPQFLISFYEKMQSDKGSIPDRFSAQQFSDYHSELNMSSLELGDSALYFCASSSETREKLFFGSGTQLSVL.

The count of this clone is one. The chain combines TRBV5-1 with TRBJ2-3; D gene uncertain. Germline loops: CDR1 SGHRS, CDR2 YFSETQ. CDR3 length equals 14 residues. V lost 3 bases and J 5 bases, leaving 13 bases between the germline ends. In DNA form, the CDR3 reads TGCGCCAGCAGCTCGGCCCCAATAGGAGATACGCAGTATTTT. Encoded protein: CASSSAPIGDTQYF.

This sequence joins TRBV19 and TRBJ1-5, with TRBD1 matching 10 bases. J was trimmed by 2 bases and V by 10 bases; bases with no gene match: 8. The length of the CDR3 is 15 residues. In germline, CDR1 is LNHDA, CDR2 SQIVND (reference sequence). This chain's CDR3 is CATSDRGQGNQPQHF. CDR3 nucleotide sequence: TGTGCCACCTCCGACAGGGGGCAAGGCAATCAGCCCCAGCATTTT.

V and J are TRBV4-3 and TRBJ2-6; weak D call: TRBD1 (5 bases). V was cut by 4 bases and J by 2 bases, with 9 bases left in between. Germline V gives CDR1 LGHNA, CDR2 YSLEER. This CDR3 region has 15 residues. CDR3 bases: TGCGCCAGCAGCCGCGACAGTGCTGGGGCCAACGTCCTGACTTTC. The encoded protein is CASSRDSAGANVLTF.

This chain connects TRBV3-1 (or the pseudogene TRBV3-2) to TRBJ2-7; 7 nucleotides line up with TRBD1. The V gene end was trimmed by 1 base and the J gene end by 5 bases; junction bases not matched to a gene: 5. The germline V gene encodes CDR1 LGHDT and CDR2 YNNKEL (reference sequence). The CDR3 loop spans 14 amino acids. CDR3 nucleotides: TGTGCCAGCAGCCAAGGGTACAGGGGCCACGAGCAGTACGTC. This encodes CASSQGYRGHEQYV.

This chain uses TRBV18 with TRBJ1-2; D is undetermined. Germline-derived CDR1 and CDR2 are KGHSH and LQKENI. The ends were cut back, 3 bases at V and 4 bases at J, with 12 bases in the middle. The CDR3 spans 14 residues. The CDR3 DNA sequence: TGTGCCAGCTCACCTCTCGCTGATACCTATGGCTACACCTTC. This sequence encodes CASSPLADTYGYTF.

The chain links TRBV19 to TRBJ2-1, with 12 bases lining up with TRBD2. The CDR3 has 15 amino acids. Trimming at V came to 1 base and at J to 9 bases, leaving 4 bases not matched to a gene. In germline, CDR1 is LNHDA, CDR2 SQIVND (reference sequence). CDR3 DNA: TGTGCCAGTAGTATAGTGACTAGCGGGGGAGGTGAGCAGTTCTTC. Encoded protein: CASSIVTSGGGEQFF.

This clone was seen a handful of times. V is TRBV7-9 and J is TRBJ1-2, with unresolved D. V was shortened by 5 bases and J by 0 bases, with 10 bases between the two germline ends. The CDR3 runs to 14 residues. Germline V gives CDR1 SEHNR, CDR2 FQNEAQ (reference sequence). The CDR3 reads CASSQNTPNYGYTF. The CDR3 nucleotides are TGTGCCAGCAGCCAAAATACCCCTAACTATGGCTACACCTTC.

The genes are TRBV4-1 and TRBJ2-4, with TRBD1 matching 8 bases. Losses at the gene ends were 0 bases for V and 6 bases for J; bases not matched to a gene: 4. There are 15 residues in the CDR3. Germline CDR1 MGHRA, CDR2 YSYEKL. The CDR3, as DNA: TGCGCCAGCAGCCAAGATGGGACAGGCGGAAACATTCAGTACTTC. Residues: CASSQDGTGGNIQYF.

The CDR3 here is CASSPKGLAGGWQETQYF. Here the CDR3 DNA reads TGTGCCAGCAGCCCGAAGGGACTAGCGGGGGGCTGGCAAGAGACCCAGTACTTC. J is TRBJ2-5 and V is TRBV3-1 (or the pseudogene TRBV3-2); 15 bases are a match to TRBD2. V trimming: 4 bases; J trimming: 2 bases; junction bases outside the gene matches: 8. Germline V gene sequence: CDR1 LGHDT, CDR2 YNNKEL (reference sequence). The CDR3 loop spans 18 amino acids.

This rearrangement joins TRBV7-2 to TRBJ2-5, with D possibly TRBD2 on 5 matching bases. CDR3 size: 15 residues. V dropped 5 bases and J dropped 1 base, with 14 bases sitting between them. Germline values: CDR1 SGHTA, CDR2 FQGNSA. The CDR3: CASSPLRAPQETQYF. The CDR3 DNA is TGTGCCAGCAGCCCCCTGCGGGCTCCCCAAGAGACCCAGTACTTC.

J is TRBJ2-3 and V is TRBV9, with D possibly being TRBD1 (6 bases). CDR3 length equals 14 residues. V gave up 4 bases and J gave up 2 bases, with 11 bases separating them. From germline, CDR1 is SGDLS and CDR2 YYNGEE. This CDR3 is CASSFRGTTDTQYF. CDR3 nucleotide sequence: TGTGCCAGCAGCTTCAGGGGTACCACAGATACGCAGTATTTT.

The chain combines TRBV7-9 with TRBJ2-2; no reliable D call. Trimming stripped 2 bases from V and 5 bases from J, with 0 bases between. This CDR3 has 11 amino acids. Germline CDR1 SEHNR, CDR2 FQNEAQ (reference sequence). The CDR3 is CASSLTGELFF. CDR3 bases: TGTGCCAGCAGCTTAACCGGGGAGCTGTTTTTT.

The chain joins TRBV24-1 to TRBJ2-3; D unclear. V gave up 2 bases and J gave up 2 bases, with 13 bases separating them. Germline lookup yields CDR1 KGHDR and CDR2 SFDVKD. The CDR3 is made up of 16 amino acids. CDR3 protein: CATSDYNHQNTDTQYF. For the CDR3, the DNA is TGTGCCACCAGTGATTATAACCACCAAAACACAGATACGCAGTATTTT.

The CDR3 DNA reads as TGTGCCAGCAGCGTGGGACACCCTCAAGACGAGCAGTACGTC. This codes for CASSVGHPQDEQYV. This chain connects TRBV7-2 to TRBJ2-7; possibly TRBD1 for D (6 bases). The V end was cut by 5 bases, the J end by 5 bases, with 16 bases between. The CDR3 totals 14 residues. The V gene's germline CDR1 is SGHTA and CDR2 FQGNSA.